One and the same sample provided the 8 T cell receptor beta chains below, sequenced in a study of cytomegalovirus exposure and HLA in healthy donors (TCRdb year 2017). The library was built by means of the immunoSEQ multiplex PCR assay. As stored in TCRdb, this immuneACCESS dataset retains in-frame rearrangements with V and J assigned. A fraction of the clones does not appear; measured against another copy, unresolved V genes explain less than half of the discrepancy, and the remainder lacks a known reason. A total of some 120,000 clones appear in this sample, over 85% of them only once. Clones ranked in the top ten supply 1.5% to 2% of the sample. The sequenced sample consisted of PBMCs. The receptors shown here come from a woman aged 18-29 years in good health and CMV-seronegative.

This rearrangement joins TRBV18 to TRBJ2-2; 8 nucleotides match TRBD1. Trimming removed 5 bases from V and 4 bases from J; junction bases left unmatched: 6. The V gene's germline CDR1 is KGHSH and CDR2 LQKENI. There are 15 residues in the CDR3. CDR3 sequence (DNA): TGTGCCAGCTCATCGGACAGGGATGGCACCGGGGAGCTGTTTTTT. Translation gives CASSSDRDGTGELFF.

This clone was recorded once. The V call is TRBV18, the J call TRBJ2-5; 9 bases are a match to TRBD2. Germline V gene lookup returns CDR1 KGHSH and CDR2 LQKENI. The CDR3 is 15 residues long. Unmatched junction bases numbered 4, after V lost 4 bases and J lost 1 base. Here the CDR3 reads CASSLLAGSQETQYF. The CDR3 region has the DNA TGTGCCAGCTCACTGCTAGCGGGAAGCCAAGAGACCCAGTACTTC.

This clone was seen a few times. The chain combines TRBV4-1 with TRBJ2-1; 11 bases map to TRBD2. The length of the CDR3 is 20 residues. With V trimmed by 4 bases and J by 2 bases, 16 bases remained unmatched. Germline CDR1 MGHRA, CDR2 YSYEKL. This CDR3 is CASSPLGLAGGQGTYNEQFF. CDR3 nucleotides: TGCGCCAGCAGCCCCCTAGGTCTAGCGGGGGGCCAGGGGACCTACAATGAGCAGTTCTTC.

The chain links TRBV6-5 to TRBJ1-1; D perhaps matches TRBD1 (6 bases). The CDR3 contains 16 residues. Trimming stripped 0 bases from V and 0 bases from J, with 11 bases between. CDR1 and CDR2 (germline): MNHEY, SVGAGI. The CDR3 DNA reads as TGTGCCAGCAGTTACTCGAGACAGGCGATGAACACTGAAGCTTTCTTT. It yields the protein CASSYSRQAMNTEAFF.

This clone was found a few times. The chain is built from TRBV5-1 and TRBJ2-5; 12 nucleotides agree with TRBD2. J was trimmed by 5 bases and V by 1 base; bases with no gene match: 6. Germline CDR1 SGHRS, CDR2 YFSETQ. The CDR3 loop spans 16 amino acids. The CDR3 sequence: CASSLSLAGGPETQYF. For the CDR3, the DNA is TGCGCCAGCAGCTTGTCCCTAGCGGGGGGGCCGGAGACCCAGTACTTC.

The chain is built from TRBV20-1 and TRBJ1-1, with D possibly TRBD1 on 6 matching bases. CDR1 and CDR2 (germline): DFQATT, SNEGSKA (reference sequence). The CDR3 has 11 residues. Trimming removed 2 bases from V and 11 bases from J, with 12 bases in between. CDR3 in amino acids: CSARPTGMAFF. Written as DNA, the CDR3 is TGCAGTGCTAGACCTACAGGGATGGCTTTCTTT.

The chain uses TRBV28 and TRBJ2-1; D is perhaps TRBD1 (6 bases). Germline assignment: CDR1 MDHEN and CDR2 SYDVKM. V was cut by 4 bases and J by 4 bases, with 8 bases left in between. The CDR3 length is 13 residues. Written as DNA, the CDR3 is TGTGCCAGCAGTTCCACAGGGTACAATGAGCAGTTCTTC. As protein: CASSSTGYNEQFF.

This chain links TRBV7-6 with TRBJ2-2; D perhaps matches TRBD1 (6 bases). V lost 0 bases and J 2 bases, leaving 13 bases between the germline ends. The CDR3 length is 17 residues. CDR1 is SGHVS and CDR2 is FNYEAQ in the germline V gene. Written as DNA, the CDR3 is TGTGCCAGCAGCTTAGCTCGACAGGCCTTCAACACCGGGGAGCTGTTTTTT. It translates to CASSLARQAFNTGELFF.